A single sample gave rise to the 16 T cell receptor beta chains below, sequenced in a study of cytomegalovirus exposure and HLA in healthy donors. PCR was performed using 60 Vbeta and 13 Jbeta primers. The repertoire was sequenced with immunoSEQ multiplex PCR; TCRdb's copy has only in-frame clones and lacks some. The sample spans 95,000 to 110,000 clones; the ten largest clones claim about 3%. Specimen: PBMCs. The receptors originated from a man between 35 and 55 years old in good health and CMV-seronegative.

In nucleotides, the CDR3 is TGTGCCAGCAGCTTGGGGGCCCAAGGGAACACCGGGGAGCTGTTTTTT. Protein: CASSLGAQGNTGELFF. V gene TRBV5-4 combines with J gene TRBJ2-2, with D unresolved. CDR1 is SGHNT, CDR2 YYREEE, per germline (reference sequence). The CDR3 length is 16 residues. The V and J ends lost 0 bases and 1 base respectively, with 10 bases between them.

The V call is TRBV12-2, the J call TRBJ2-3; the table gives TRBD1 as D, unverified against the DNA. TRBV12-2 is classified as a pseudogene. The CDR3 consists of 16 residues. CDR3 coding DNA: TGTGCAAGTCGCTTAGGGGGACAGCTTAGCACAGATACGCAGTATTTT. Its protein product is CASRLGGQLSTDTQYF.

V and J are TRBV13 and TRBJ1-2; 10 nucleotides align to TRBD1. CDR1 is PRHDT and CDR2 is FYEKMQ in the germline V gene (reference sequence). The CDR3 runs 17 residues. Trimming removed 4 bases from V and 5 bases from J; junction bases left unmatched: 13. The DNA of the CDR3 is TGTGCCAGCAGCTACAGACAGGGGGCAGGCCTAGGGTATGGCTACACCTTC. Translating gives CASSYRQGAGLGYGYTF.

The chain couples TRBV2 to TRBJ2-2, with 8 nucleotides matching TRBD2. Trimming cost V 6 bases and J 7 bases; bases outside gene matches: 13. There are 16 residues in the CDR3. In germline, CDR1 is SNHLY, CDR2 FYNNEI. CDR3 DNA sequence: TGTGCCAGCAGACCTACGGGAGGGCCGGGAGTCGGGGAGCTGTTTTTT. It encodes CASRPTGGPGVGELFF.

J is TRBJ2-7 and V is TRBV28; 15 bases are a match to TRBD2. This CDR3 has 16 amino acids. The trim removed 3 bases at V and 7 bases at J, leaving 7 bases unmatched. CDR1 is MDHEN, CDR2 SYDVKM, per germline. CDR3 residues: CASSLWTSGRAGEQYF. CDR3 DNA: TGTGCCAGCAGTTTGTGGACTAGCGGGAGGGCCGGGGAGCAGTACTTC. Full variable domain (remainder filled in from reference TRBV28 and TRBJ2-7): DVKVTQSSRYLVKRTGEKVFLECVQDMDHENMFWYRQDPGLGLRLIYFSYDVKMKEKGDIPEGYSVSREKKERFSLILESASTNQTSMYLCASSLWTSGRAGEQYFGPGTRLTVT.

The chain employs TRBV7-8 and TRBJ2-7; D is perhaps TRBD2 (6 bases). The V end lost 1 base, the J end lost 3 bases, and 13 bases lay between the germline ends. From germline, CDR1 is SGHVS and CDR2 FQNEAQ. The CDR3 is made up of 15 amino acids. The CDR3 is CASSLGGRGSYEQYF. The CDR3 coding sequence is TGTGCCAGCAGCTTAGGTGGGCGGGGCAGCTACGAGCAGTACTTC.

The J gene is TRBJ2-5, the V gene TRBV15, with TRBD1 identical over 8 bases. J was trimmed by 4 bases and V by 5 bases; bases with no gene match: 3. The germline CDR1 and CDR2 sequences are LNHNV and YYDKDF (reference sequence). There are 13 residues in the CDR3. DNA of the CDR3: TGTGCCACCAGCGGGACAGGAGGAGAGACCCAGTACTTC. It specifies CATSGTGGETQYF.

The chain combines TRBV4-2 with TRBJ2-5, with 9 positions matching TRBD1. The J call may be wrong; the DNA end is better matched by TRBJ2-7. This CDR3 region has 16 residues. Germline V CDR1 and CDR2: LGHNA, YNFKEQ. The CDR3 sequence: CASSQMGQGKTYEQYF. The DNA of the CDR3 is TGTGCCAGCAGCCAGATGGGACAGGGAAAAACCTACGAGCAGTACTTC.

The chain carries TRBV15 and TRBJ2-1, with D maybe TRBD2 (5 bases). The germline CDR1 and CDR2 sequences are LNHNV and YYDKDF (reference sequence). The ends were cut back, 2 bases at V and 1 base at J, with 9 bases in the middle. The CDR3 covers 15 residues. Here the CDR3 reads CATSRWSGSYNEQFF. The CDR3 nucleotides are TGTGCCACCAGCAGATGGTCGGGGTCCTACAATGAGCAGTTCTTC. Variable domain in full (rest from reference TRBV15 and TRBJ2-1): DAMVIQNPRYQVTQFGKPVTLSCSQTLNHNVMYWYQQKSSQAPKLLFHYYDKDFNNEADTPDNFQSRRPNTSFCFLDIRSPGLGDTAMYLCATSRWSGSYNEQFFGPGTRLTVL.

V is TRBV18 and J is TRBJ2-3; possibly TRBD1 for D (6 bases). The CDR3 loop spans 12 amino acids. Germline CDR1 KGHSH, CDR2 LQKENI. Trimming removed 5 bases from V and 4 bases from J, with 7 bases in between. The DNA for the CDR3 is TGTGCCAGCTCAGGACAGTCAGATACGCAGTATTTT. It is translated as CASSGQSDTQYF.

The chain is built from TRBV10-3 and TRBJ1-1, with D possibly matching TRBD1 (6 bases). The CDR3 spans 17 residues. CDR1 is ENHRY, CDR2 SYGVKD, per germline. V dropped 2 bases and J dropped 0 bases, with 16 bases sitting between them. The CDR3 DNA reads as TGTGCCATCAGTGAGAACCGAGGGGGTGGGATGAACACTGAAGCTTTCTTT. As protein: CAISENRGGGMNTEAFF.

The chain is built from TRBV5-6 and TRBJ2-5; 9 bases are shared with TRBD1. The CDR3 extends over 11 amino acids. J gave up 11 bases and V 6 bases, and 5 bases lay outside the gene matches. CDR1 and CDR2 from the germline V gene are SGHDT and YYEEEE. The CDR3 here is CASTRQGEQYF. CDR3 sequence (DNA): TGTGCCAGCACTAGACAGGGGGAGCAGTACTTC.

V usage is TRBV19 and J usage is TRBJ2-2; 7 bases agree with TRBD1. The germline gives CDR1 LNHDA, CDR2 SQIVND (reference sequence). The CDR3 spans 13 residues. The V gene end was trimmed by 4 bases and the J gene end by 6 bases; junction bases not matched to a gene: 2. The CDR3 region has the DNA TGTGCCAGTAGTACGCAGGGGGCCGGGGAGCTGTTTTTT. This codes for CASSTQGAGELFF.

The rearrangement joins TRBV4-3 to TRBJ2-7, with D possibly being TRBD2 (6 bases). Germline CDR1 is LGHNA and CDR2 is YSLEER. V was shortened by 4 bases and J by 4 bases, with 14 bases between the two germline ends. There are 14 residues in the CDR3. The CDR3 coding sequence is TGCGCCAGCAGCCCCCGAGCGGGTGATTACGAGCAGTACTTC. Translating it yields CASSPRAGDYEQYF.

The gene calls are TRBV30 and TRBJ1-2; 10 bases fit TRBD1. Germline trimming cut 4 bases from V and 3 bases from J; bases unmatched to any gene: 14. The germline gives CDR1 GTSNPN, CDR2 SVGIG (reference sequence). This CDR3 is 17 amino acids long. The CDR3 nucleotides read TGTGCCTGGACAGTCCGCGGGACAGGGGCCACGTACTATGGCTACACCTTC. Encoded protein: CAWTVRGTGATYYGYTF.

The chain uses TRBV9 and TRBJ2-5, with 9 bases aligning to TRBD2. From germline, CDR1 is SGDLS and CDR2 YYNGEE. Losses at the gene ends were 0 bases for V and 1 base for J; bases not matched to a gene: 7. This CDR3 has 17 amino acids. DNA for the CDR3: TGTGCCAGCAGCGTAGGAGGAATAGCGGGGGCCCAAGAGACCCAGTACTTC. Translation: CASSVGGIAGAQETQYF.